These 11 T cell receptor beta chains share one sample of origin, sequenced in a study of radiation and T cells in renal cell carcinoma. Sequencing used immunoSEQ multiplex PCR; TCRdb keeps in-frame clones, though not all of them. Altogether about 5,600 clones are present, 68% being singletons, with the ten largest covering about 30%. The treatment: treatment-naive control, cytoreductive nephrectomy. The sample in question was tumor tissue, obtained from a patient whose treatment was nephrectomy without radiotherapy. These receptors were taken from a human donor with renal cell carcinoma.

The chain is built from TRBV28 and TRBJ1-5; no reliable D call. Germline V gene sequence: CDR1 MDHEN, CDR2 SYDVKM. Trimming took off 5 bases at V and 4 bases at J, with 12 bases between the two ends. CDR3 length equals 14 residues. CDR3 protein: CASSIRPGNQPQHF. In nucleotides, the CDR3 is TGTGCCAGCAGTATCCGACCGGGGAATCAGCCCCAGCATTTT.

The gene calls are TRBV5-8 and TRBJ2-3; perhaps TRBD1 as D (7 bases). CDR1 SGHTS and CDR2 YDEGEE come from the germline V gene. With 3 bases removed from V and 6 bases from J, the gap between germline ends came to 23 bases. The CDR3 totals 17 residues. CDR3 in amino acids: CASSSGRQGLRGDTQYF. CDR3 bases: TGTGCCAGCAGCTCCGGACGACAGGGACTTCGCGGGGATACGCAGTATTTT.

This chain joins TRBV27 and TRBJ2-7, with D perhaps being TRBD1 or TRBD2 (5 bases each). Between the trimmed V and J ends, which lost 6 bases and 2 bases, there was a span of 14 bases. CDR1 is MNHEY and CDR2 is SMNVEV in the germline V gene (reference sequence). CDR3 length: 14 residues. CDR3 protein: CASSRGGGPYEQYF. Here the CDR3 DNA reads TGTGCCAGCAGCCGGGGCGGAGGCCCCTACGAGCAGTACTTC.

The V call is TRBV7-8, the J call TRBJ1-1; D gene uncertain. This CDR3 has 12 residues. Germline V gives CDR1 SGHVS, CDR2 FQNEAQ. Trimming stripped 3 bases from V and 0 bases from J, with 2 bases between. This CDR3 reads CASSFLNTEAFF. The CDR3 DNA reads TGTGCCAGCAGCTTTTTGAACACTGAAGCTTTCTTT.

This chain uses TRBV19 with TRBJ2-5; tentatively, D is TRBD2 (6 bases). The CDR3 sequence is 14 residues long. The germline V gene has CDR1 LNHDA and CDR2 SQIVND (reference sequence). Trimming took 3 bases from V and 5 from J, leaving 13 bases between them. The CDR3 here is CASSMRAGMETQYF. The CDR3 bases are TGTGCCAGTAGTATGCGCGCGGGAATGGAGACCCAGTACTTC.

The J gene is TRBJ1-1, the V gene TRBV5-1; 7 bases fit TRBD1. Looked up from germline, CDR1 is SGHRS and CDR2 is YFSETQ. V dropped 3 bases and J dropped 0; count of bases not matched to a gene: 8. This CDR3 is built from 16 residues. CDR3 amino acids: CASSSRQGGMNTEAFF. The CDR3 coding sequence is TGCGCCAGCAGCTCCCGACAGGGCGGGATGAACACTGAAGCTTTCTTT.

CDR3 DNA sequence: TGTGCCAGCAGCCCAGGGGGGGGACCGGCCTCTGGGGCCAACGTCCTGACTTTC. Translation: CASSPGGGPASGANVLTF. V usage is TRBV11-2 and J usage is TRBJ2-6; D could derive from TRBD1 or TRBD2 (7 bases each). This CDR3 comprises 18 residues. Looked up from germline, CDR1 is SGHAT and CDR2 is FQNNGV. V was cut by 5 bases and J by 0 bases, with 17 bases left in between.

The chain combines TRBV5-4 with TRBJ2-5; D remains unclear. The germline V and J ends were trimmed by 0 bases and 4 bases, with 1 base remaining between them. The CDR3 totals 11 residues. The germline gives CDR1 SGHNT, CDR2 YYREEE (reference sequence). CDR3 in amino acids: CASSLAETQYF. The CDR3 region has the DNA TGTGCCAGCAGCTTGGCAGAGACCCAGTACTTC.

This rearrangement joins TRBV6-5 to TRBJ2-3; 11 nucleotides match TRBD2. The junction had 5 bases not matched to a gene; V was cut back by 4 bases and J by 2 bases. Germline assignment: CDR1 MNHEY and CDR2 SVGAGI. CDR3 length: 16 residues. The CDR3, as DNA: TGTGCCAGCAGTTCCGGGACTAGCGGCTACACAGATACGCAGTATTTT. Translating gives CASSSGTSGYTDTQYF.

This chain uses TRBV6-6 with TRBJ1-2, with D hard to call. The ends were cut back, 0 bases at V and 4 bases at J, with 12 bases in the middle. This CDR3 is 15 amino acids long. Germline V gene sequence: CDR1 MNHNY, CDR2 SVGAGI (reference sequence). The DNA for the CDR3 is TGTGCCAGCAGTTACTCGGGCAATCCCCGCTATGGCTACACCTTC. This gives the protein CASSYSGNPRYGYTF.

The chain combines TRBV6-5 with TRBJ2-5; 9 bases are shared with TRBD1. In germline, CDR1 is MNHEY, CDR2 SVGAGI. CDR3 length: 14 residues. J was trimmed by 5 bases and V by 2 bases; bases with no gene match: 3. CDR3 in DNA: TGTGCCAGCAGTTACGTTGACAGGGGGGAGACCCAGTACTTC. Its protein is CASSYVDRGETQYF.